The 32 T cell receptor beta chains listed next were all sequenced from one sample in a study of T cells in localized non-small cell lung cancer. Generated by immunoSEQ multiplex PCR, the TCRdb table keeps only in-frame clones and is missing some. The sample has some 2,900 clones, around 20% seen once; the top ten hold 11%. Here the sequenced sample was normal lung tissue next to the tumor, taken before any cancer treatment. These receptors were obtained from a woman aged 40 to 75 with stage I lung adenocarcinoma.

This clone was counted only a few times. The V call is TRBV11-3, the J call TRBJ1-1; 7 positions match TRBD1. CDR3 length: 15 amino acids. V was pared by 4 bases and J by 4 bases, with 9 bases of the junction left unmatched. In germline, CDR1 is SGHNT, CDR2 YENEEA. The CDR3 DNA sequence: TGTGCCAGCAGCTCAAACTCCGACAGGGCCACTGAAGCTTTCTTT. This gives the protein CASSSNSDRATEAFF.

The V and J genes are TRBV6-8 and TRBJ1-5; 7 bases match TRBD1. The V and J ends lost 2 bases and 5 bases, in that order; junction bases with no gene match: 6. CDR3 length: 15 amino acids. Germline loops: CDR1 MNHGY, CDR2 SAAAGT. This chain's CDR3 is CASSYSRQGDQPQHF. For the CDR3, the DNA is TGTGCCAGCAGTTACAGCCGGCAGGGGGATCAGCCCCAGCATTTT.

The chain couples TRBV18 to TRBJ1-2; D unclear. The V gene lost 2 bases and the J gene lost 6 bases, with 10 bases spanning the gap. Germline-derived CDR1 and CDR2 are KGHSH and LQKENI. The CDR3 has 13 residues. CDR3 sequence reads: CASSPRESDGYTF. The CDR3 DNA follows: TGTGCCAGCTCACCAAGGGAATCCGATGGCTACACCTTC.

V usage is TRBV11-3 and J usage is TRBJ2-2; D not resolved. With 1 base removed from V and 1 base from J, the gap between germline ends came to 7 bases. The CDR3 covers 15 residues. The V gene's germline CDR1 is SGHNT and CDR2 YENEEA. The CDR3 DNA is TGTGCCAGCAGCTTAGGGCAGTTGAACACCGGGGAGCTGTTTTTT. The encoded protein is CASSLGQLNTGELFF.

This clone was counted only a few times. In DNA, the CDR3 is TGTGCCAGCTCACCATCGACAGGGAACACTGAAGCTTTCTTT. Translated: CASSPSTGNTEAFF. The gene calls are TRBV18 and TRBJ1-1, with a tentative D call TRBD1 (6 bases). Germline CDR1 and CDR2: KGHSH and LQKENI. This CDR3 contains 14 residues. Trimming removed 2 bases from V and 1 base from J, with 8 bases in between.

This chain joins TRBV19 and TRBJ2-6, with no clear D. Germline V gene sequence: CDR1 LNHDA, CDR2 SQIVND (reference sequence). This CDR3 comprises 13 residues. Trimming left V 7 bases short and J 4 bases short, with 8 bases between. The CDR3 nucleotides read TGTGCCAGTATCCACGGGGGGGCCAACGTCCTGACTTTC. Translation: CASIHGGANVLTF. Full variable domain (rest looked up from reference TRBV19 and TRBJ2-6): DGGITQSPKYLFRKEGQNVTLSCEQNLNHDAMYWYRQDPGQGLRLIYYSQIVNDFQKGDIAEGYSVSREKKESFPLTVTSAQKNPTAFYLCASIHGGANVLTFGAGSRLTVL.

The table lists this clone with a few counts. The identical CDR3 is also encoded by other nucleotide sequences in the sample. The rearrangement links TRBV18 to TRBJ1-5; D unclear. V dropped 3 bases and J dropped 4 bases, with 10 bases sitting between them. The germline gives CDR1 KGHSH, CDR2 LQKENI. The CDR3 runs 14 residues. In DNA, the CDR3 is TGTGCCAGCTCACCGGGCAGCTTGAATCAGCCCCAGCATTTT. Its protein product is CASSPGSLNQPQHF.

The V gene is TRBV14, the J gene TRBJ2-1, with D perhaps given as TRBD1 or TRBD2 (6 bases each). CDR1 and CDR2 from the germline V gene are SGHDN and FVKESK. CDR3 size: 21 residues. Trimming pared 0 bases from V and 0 bases from J, leaving 24 bases between. The CDR3 sequence is CASSQERVGGAWISSYNEQFF. CDR3 in DNA: TGTGCCAGCAGCCAAGAAAGAGTCGGGGGCGCGTGGATAAGCTCCTACAATGAGCAGTTCTTC.

This clone showed up just a few times. This chain links TRBV19 with TRBJ1-4; 7 nucleotides match TRBD1. The CDR3 has 13 residues. The germline V gene encodes CDR1 LNHDA and CDR2 SQIVND (reference sequence). The V gene end was trimmed by 4 bases and the J gene end by 4 bases; junction bases not matched to a gene: 0. The CDR3 region is CASSRDSNEKLFF. The CDR3 nucleotides are TGTGCCAGTAGTAGGGACAGTAATGAAAAACTGTTTTTT.

This clone has just a few counts. The V gene is TRBV19, the J gene TRBJ2-1, with 7 positions matching TRBD2. The CDR3 consists of 15 residues. V gave up 7 bases and J gave up 9 bases; unmatched junction bases: 15. Germline V gene data show CDR1 as LNHDA and CDR2 as SQIVND (reference sequence). CDR3 in amino acids: CASTSGTTSVGEQFF. CDR3 DNA sequence: TGTGCCAGTACCTCAGGGACTACCTCGGTCGGTGAGCAGTTCTTC.

The chain has TRBV19 and TRBJ1-2; D possibly corresponds to TRBD1 (5 bases). V was pared by 3 bases and J by 8 bases, with 13 bases between. This CDR3 has 13 residues. Germline CDR1 LNHDA, CDR2 SQIVND (reference sequence). CDR3 coding DNA: TGTGCCAGTAGTATGGGGACGGCCTGGGGCTACACCTTC. This codes for CASSMGTAWGYTF.

This clone ranks as medium-sized. At one boundary the junction diverges from the germline segment, which might be a read error. The rearrangement joins TRBV6-8 to TRBJ2-7; TRBD2 matches 16 bases. This CDR3 contains 15 residues. Germline V gene data show CDR1 as MNHGY and CDR2 as SAAAGT. As DNA, the CDR3 is TGTGCCATCAGTGGGACTAGCGGGGGGGCAGGGGAGCAGTACTTC. It specifies CAISGTSGGAGEQYF.

Only a few counts were recorded for this clone. The rearrangement joins TRBV5-1 to TRBJ2-3; 8 nucleotides align to TRBD1. J was trimmed by 3 bases and V by 4 bases; bases with no gene match: 13. The germline V gene has CDR1 SGHRS and CDR2 YFSETQ. This CDR3 is 17 amino acids long. CDR3 nucleotide sequence: TGCGCCAGCAGCCTGATGGGGTCTGACAGGGGAACAGATACGCAGTATTTT. This encodes CASSLMGSDRGTDTQYF.

The chain uses TRBV29-1 and TRBJ2-1; 7 bases line up with TRBD1. Trimming cost V 7 bases and J 4 bases; bases outside gene matches: 7. Germline V gene sequence: CDR1 SQVTM, CDR2 ANQGSEA. The length of the CDR3 is 13 residues. The CDR3 bases are TGCAGCGCTGGACGGGACAGTTACAATGAGCAGTTCTTC. It yields the protein CSAGRDSYNEQFF.

The V call is TRBV15, the J call TRBJ2-3; 7 bases align to TRBD2. The germline CDR1 and CDR2 sequences are LNHNV and YYDKDF (reference sequence). The V segment lost 5 bases and the J segment 2 bases; nucleotides outside the gene matches: 4. This CDR3 spans 14 amino acids. The CDR3 sequence: CATSEAGFTDTQYF. The CDR3 DNA sequence: TGTGCCACCAGCGAAGCGGGATTCACAGATACGCAGTATTTT.

The chain uses TRBV28 and TRBJ1-1; D possibly corresponds to TRBD1 (5 bases). The V end was cut by 6 bases, the J end by 1 base, with 12 bases between. Germline V gene lookup returns CDR1 MDHEN and CDR2 SYDVKM. The CDR3 runs to 14 residues. The CDR3 loop reads CASSPAGRNTEAFF. DNA for the CDR3: TGTGCCAGCAGCCCCGCGGGACGGAACACTGAAGCTTTCTTT.

This clone has just a few counts. CDR3 nucleotides: TGTGCCAGCAGCCAAGGGGCCAGGGGGCGCATAGACTATGGCTACACCTTC. Protein sequence: CASSQGARGRIDYGYTF. V is TRBV11-3 and J is TRBJ1-2; 8 bases fit TRBD1. This CDR3 is 17 amino acids long. From germline, CDR1 is SGHNT and CDR2 YENEEA. J lost 3 bases, V lost 5 bases, and 14 bases had no gene match.

Only one count was recorded for this clone. This chain links TRBV12-1 with TRBJ2-3; the D call of TRBD2 is as the table states it, not checked on the DNA. TRBV12-1 is labeled a pseudogene. CDR3 length: 14 amino acids. The CDR3 sequence: CASSNYSGGPTQYF. DNA for the CDR3: TGTGCCAGCAGCAATTATTCAGGAGGGCCTACGCAGTATTTT.

This rearrangement joins TRBV28 to TRBJ1-2; 7 bases line up with TRBD1. This CDR3 contains 16 residues. Germline values: CDR1 MDHEN, CDR2 SYDVKM. V gave up 6 bases and J gave up 1 base; unmatched junction bases: 11. The CDR3 coding sequence is TGTGCCAGCAGCTGGGGAGGGGGCTTTGTTAACTATGGCTACACCTTC. This encodes CASSWGGGFVNYGYTF.

The chain is built from TRBV9 and TRBJ1-6; 7 bases are a match to TRBD1. Unmatched junction bases numbered 13, after V lost 4 bases and J lost 9 bases. In germline, CDR1 is SGDLS, CDR2 YYNGEE. The CDR3 is made up of 16 amino acids. The CDR3 sequence is CASSSPGQDGSSPLHF. Here the CDR3 DNA reads TGTGCCAGCAGCTCCCCTGGACAGGACGGTTCTTCACCCCTCCACTTT.

This clone turned up a few times. The chain is built from TRBV7-7 and TRBJ1-2, with TRBD1 identical over 11 bases. CDR3 length equals 16 residues. V trimming: 5 bases; J trimming: 7 bases; junction bases outside the gene matches: 12. Germline V CDR1 and CDR2: SSHAT, FNYEAQ (reference sequence). For the CDR3, the DNA is TGTGCCAGCAGCCAATTTACAGGACAGGGGGCGAGTGGCTACACCTTC. Its protein product is CASSQFTGQGASGYTF.

The J gene is TRBJ2-4, the V gene TRBV28, with D possibly matching TRBD2 (7 bases). This CDR3 comprises 15 residues. Per germline, CDR1 MDHEN and CDR2 SYDVKM. V was cut by 8 bases and J by 2 bases, with 16 bases left in between. The CDR3 DNA is TGTGCCAGCGGGAAGAGGGGGGGTTCCAAAAACATTCAGTACTTC. Translating gives CASGKRGGSKNIQYF.

This clone was recorded a few times. The CDR3 end falls 1 residue outside the read, so it is completed with the germline J gene. The chain couples TRBV10-3 to TRBJ2-1; TRBD2 is a possible D gene (6 bases). There are 15 residues in the CDR3. CDR1 and CDR2 (germline): ENHRY, SYGVKD. V lost 0 bases and J 9 bases, leaving 15 bases between the germline ends. The CDR3 bases that were read are TGTGCCATCAGTGAGTCGACTGGCGGGGTAGGTGAGCAGTTC. It codes for CAISESTGGVGEQF. The full CDR3 protein is CAISESTGGVGEQFF.

This chain links TRBV28 with TRBJ2-6, with 10 bases lining up with TRBD1. After removal of 6 bases from V and 2 bases from J, the junction contained 4 bases not matched to a gene. Germline CDR1 and CDR2: MDHEN and SYDVKM. The CDR3 sequence is 16 residues long. CDR3 in amino acids: CASSPGQGTGANVLTF. CDR3 sequence (DNA): TGTGCCAGCAGCCCGGGACAGGGGACTGGGGCCAACGTCCTGACTTTC.

This chain uses TRBV9 with TRBJ1-3; TRBD1 matches 7 bases. This CDR3 has 12 residues. J gave up 4 bases and V 6 bases, and 1 base lay outside the gene matches. CDR1 and CDR2 from the germline V gene are SGDLS and YYNGEE. The CDR3 sequence: CASKTGGNTIYF. CDR3 coding DNA: TGTGCCAGCAAGACAGGGGGAAACACCATATATTTT.

A few counts support this clone. The chain links TRBV11-3 to TRBJ2-5; TRBD2 agrees at 12 bases. The junction had 1 base not matched to a gene; V was cut back by 5 bases and J by 0 bases. This CDR3 is 15 amino acids long. The germline CDR1 and CDR2 sequences are SGHNT and YENEEA. The CDR3 region has the DNA TGTGCCAGCAGCGGGACTAGCGGGTACCAAGAGACCCAGTACTTC. It specifies CASSGTSGYQETQYF.

By share, this clone counts as medium-sized. V gene TRBV9 combines with J gene TRBJ2-7; 8 bases are shared with TRBD1. CDR3 size: 17 residues. V trimming: 1 base; J trimming: 1 base; junction bases outside the gene matches: 10. Germline CDR1 reads SGDLS; CDR2 reads YYNGEE. The CDR3 DNA sequence: TGTGCCAGCAGCGTAAGCGGGTGGGGACAGGATTCCTACGAGCAGTACTTC. Amino acid sequence: CASSVSGWGQDSYEQYF.

This clone was counted only a few times. The chain links TRBV11-3 to TRBJ2-7; 13 bases are a match to TRBD2. CDR3 length: 18 amino acids. CDR1 and CDR2 from the germline V gene are SGHNT and YENEEA. V was pared by 6 bases and J by 7 bases, with 18 bases of the junction left unmatched. The CDR3 spells CASRPAPGLAGRVGEQYF. CDR3 sequence (DNA): TGTGCCAGCAGGCCCGCCCCGGGACTAGCGGGGAGGGTGGGGGAGCAGTACTTC.

J is TRBJ1-1 and V is TRBV5-1; D is uncertain. The CDR3 consists of 14 residues. Deletions cut 0 bases from V and 0 bases from J, with 6 bases between. The germline V gene encodes CDR1 SGHRS and CDR2 YFSETQ. Here the CDR3 DNA reads TGCGCCAGCAGCTTGGACGGAATGAACACTGAAGCTTTCTTT. It encodes CASSLDGMNTEAFF.

This rearrangement joins TRBV18 to TRBJ2-2; 9 positions match TRBD2. J lost 4 bases, V lost 3 bases, and 9 bases had no gene match. CDR3 length equals 17 residues. Per germline, CDR1 KGHSH and CDR2 LQKENI. The CDR3 loop is CASSPRLAGAITGELFF. CDR3 bases: TGTGCCAGCTCACCTAGATTAGCGGGAGCCATCACCGGGGAGCTGTTTTTT.

The chain carries TRBV30 and TRBJ2-3; tentatively, D is TRBD1 (6 bases). This CDR3 region has 12 residues. Germline V gene lookup returns CDR1 GTSNPN and CDR2 SVGIG (reference sequence). With 1 base removed from V and 8 bases from J, the gap between germline ends came to 10 bases. CDR3 nucleotides: TGTGCCTGGAGTGAGACAGGACGTACGCAGTATTTT. It is translated as CAWSETGRTQYF.

The V gene is TRBV19, the J gene TRBJ2-5, with TRBD2 as a possible D gene (6 bases). The germline V and J ends were trimmed by 7 bases and 2 bases, with 23 bases remaining between them. Germline CDR1 is LNHDA and CDR2 is SQIVND (reference sequence). The CDR3 spans 17 residues. Written as DNA, the CDR3 is TGTGCCAGTACCTACCCTCTCCCTAGCGAGAGACAAGAGACCCAGTACTTC. It codes for CASTYPLPSERQETQYF.